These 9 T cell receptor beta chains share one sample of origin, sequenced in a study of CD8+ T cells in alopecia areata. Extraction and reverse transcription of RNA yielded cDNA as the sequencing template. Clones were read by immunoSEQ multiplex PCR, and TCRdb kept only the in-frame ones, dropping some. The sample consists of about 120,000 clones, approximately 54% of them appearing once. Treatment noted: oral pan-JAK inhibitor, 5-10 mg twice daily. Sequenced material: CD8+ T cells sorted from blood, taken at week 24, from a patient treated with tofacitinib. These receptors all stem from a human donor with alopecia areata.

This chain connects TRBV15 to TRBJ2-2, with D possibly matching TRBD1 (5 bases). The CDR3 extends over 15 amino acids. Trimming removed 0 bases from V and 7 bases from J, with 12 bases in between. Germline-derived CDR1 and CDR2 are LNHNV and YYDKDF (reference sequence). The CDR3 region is CATSRDRLRGGELFF. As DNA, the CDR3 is TGTGCCACCAGCAGAGATCGCCTTAGGGGCGGGGAGCTGTTTTTT.

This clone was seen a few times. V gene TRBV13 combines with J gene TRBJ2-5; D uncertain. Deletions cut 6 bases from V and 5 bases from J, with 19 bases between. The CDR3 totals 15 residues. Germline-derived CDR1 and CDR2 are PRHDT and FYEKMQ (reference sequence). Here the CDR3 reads CASSFSALGLETQYF. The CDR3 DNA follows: TGTGCCAGCAGTTTTTCCGCATTGGGATTGGAGACCCAGTACTTC.

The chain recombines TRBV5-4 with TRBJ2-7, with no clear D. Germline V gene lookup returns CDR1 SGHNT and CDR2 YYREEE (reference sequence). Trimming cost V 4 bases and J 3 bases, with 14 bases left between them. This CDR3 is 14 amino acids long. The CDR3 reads CASSQLDGSYEQYF. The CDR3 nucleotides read TGTGCCAGCAGCCAACTCGACGGAAGCTACGAGCAGTACTTC.

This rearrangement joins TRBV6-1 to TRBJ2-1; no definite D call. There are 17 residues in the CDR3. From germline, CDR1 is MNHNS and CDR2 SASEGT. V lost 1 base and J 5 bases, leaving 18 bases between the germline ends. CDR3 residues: CASSEGSPWAVNNEQFF. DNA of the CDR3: TGTGCCAGCAGTGAAGGCTCCCCTTGGGCGGTGAACAATGAGCAGTTCTTC.

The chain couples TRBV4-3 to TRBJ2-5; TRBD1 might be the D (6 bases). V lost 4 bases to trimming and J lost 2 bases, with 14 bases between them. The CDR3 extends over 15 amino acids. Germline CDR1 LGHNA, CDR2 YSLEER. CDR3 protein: CASSRLMDSQETQYF. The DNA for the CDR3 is TGCGCCAGCAGCCGACTTATGGACAGTCAAGAGACCCAGTACTTC.

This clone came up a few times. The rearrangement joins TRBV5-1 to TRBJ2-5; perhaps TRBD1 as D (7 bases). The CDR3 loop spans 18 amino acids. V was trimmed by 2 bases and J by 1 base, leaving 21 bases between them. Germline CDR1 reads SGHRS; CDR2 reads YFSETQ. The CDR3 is CASSFTSPDRRAQETQYF. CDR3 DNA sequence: TGCGCCAGCAGCTTCACCTCGCCGGACAGGAGGGCCCAAGAGACCCAGTACTTC.

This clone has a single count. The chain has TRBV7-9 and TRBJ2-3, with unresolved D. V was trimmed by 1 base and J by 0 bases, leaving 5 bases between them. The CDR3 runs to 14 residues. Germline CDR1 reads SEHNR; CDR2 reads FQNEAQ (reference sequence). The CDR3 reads CASSLVGSTDTQYF. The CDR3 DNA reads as TGTGCCAGCAGCTTAGTTGGTAGCACAGATACGCAGTATTTT. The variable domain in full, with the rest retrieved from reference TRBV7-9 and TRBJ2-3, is DTGVSQNPRHKITKRGQNVTFRCDPISEHNRLYWYRQTLGQGPEFLTYFQNEAQLEKSRLLSDRFSAERPKGSFSTLEIQRTEQGDSAMYLCASSLVGSTDTQYFGPGTRLTVL.

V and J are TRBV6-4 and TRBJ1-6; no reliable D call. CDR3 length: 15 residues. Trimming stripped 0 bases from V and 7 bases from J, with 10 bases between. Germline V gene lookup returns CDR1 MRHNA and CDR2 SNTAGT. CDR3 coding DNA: TGTGCCAGCAGTGACTCGGGTGCGGGGAATTCACCCCTCCACTTT. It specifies CASSDSGAGNSPLHF.

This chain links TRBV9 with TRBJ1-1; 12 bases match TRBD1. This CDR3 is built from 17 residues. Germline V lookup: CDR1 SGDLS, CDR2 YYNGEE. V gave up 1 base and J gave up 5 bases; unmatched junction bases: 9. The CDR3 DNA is TGTGCCAGCAGCGTATCCCGGGACAGGGGGCTTGAAACTGAAGCTTTCTTT. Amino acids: CASSVSRDRGLETEAFF.